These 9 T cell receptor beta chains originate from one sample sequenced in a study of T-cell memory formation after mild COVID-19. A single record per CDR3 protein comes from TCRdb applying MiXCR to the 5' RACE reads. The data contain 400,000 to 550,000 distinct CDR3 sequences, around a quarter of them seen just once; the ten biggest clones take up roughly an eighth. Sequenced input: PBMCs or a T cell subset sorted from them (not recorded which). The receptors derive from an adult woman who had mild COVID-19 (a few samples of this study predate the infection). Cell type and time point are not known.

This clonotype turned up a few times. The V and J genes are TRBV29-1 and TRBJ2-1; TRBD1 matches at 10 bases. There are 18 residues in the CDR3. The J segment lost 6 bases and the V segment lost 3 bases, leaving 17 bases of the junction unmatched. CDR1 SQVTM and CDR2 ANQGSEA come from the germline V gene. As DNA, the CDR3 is TGCAGCGTTGATGAATCCGGGACAGGGGCCCGGTTTGGCAATGAGCAGTTCTTC. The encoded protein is CSVDESGTGARFGNEQFF.

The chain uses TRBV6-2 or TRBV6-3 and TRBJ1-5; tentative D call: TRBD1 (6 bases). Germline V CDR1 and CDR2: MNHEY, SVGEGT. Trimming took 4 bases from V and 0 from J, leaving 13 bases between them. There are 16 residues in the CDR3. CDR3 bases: TGTGCCAGCAGTTCCCTCAGGGGCTATAGCAATCAGCCCCAGCATTTT. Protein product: CASSSLRGYSNQPQHF.

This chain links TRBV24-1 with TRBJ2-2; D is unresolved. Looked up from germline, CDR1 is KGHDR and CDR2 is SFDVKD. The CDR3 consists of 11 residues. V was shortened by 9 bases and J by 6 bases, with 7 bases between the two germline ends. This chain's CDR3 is CATRAAGELFF. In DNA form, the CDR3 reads TGTGCCACCCGCGCGGCCGGGGAGCTGTTTTTT.

The DNA of the CDR3 is TGCGCCAGCAGCTCAAGGGCAGGGCGGAACACTGAAGCTTTCTTT. It encodes CASSSRAGRNTEAFF. This rearrangement joins TRBV5-1 to TRBJ1-1; a possible D gene is TRBD1 (5 bases). The CDR3 extends over 15 amino acids. CDR1 is SGHRS, CDR2 YFSETQ, per germline. The V end was cut by 3 bases, the J end by 1 base, with 13 bases between.

The CDR3 DNA reads TGTGCCAGCTGGGGACAGAATAATTCACCCCTCCACTTT. This codes for CASWGQNNSPLHF. The genes are TRBV28 and TRBJ1-6; 7 bases fit TRBD1. The CDR3 length is 13 residues. V lost 8 bases to trimming and J lost 5 bases; unmatched junction nucleotides: 3. The germline V gene encodes CDR1 MDHEN and CDR2 SYDVKM.

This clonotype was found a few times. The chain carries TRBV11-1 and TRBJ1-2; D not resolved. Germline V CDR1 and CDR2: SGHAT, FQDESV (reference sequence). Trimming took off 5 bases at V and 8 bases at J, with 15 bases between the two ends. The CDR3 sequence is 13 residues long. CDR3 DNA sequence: TGTGCCAGCAGCGAATACGCGGAGGGAGGCTACACCTTC. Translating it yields CASSEYAEGGYTF. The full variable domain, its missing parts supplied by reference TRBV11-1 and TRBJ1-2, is EAEVAQSPRYKITEKSQAVAFWCDPISGHATLYWYRQILGQGPELLVQFQDESVVDDSQLPKDRFSAERLKGVDSTLKIQPAELGDSAMYLCASSEYAEGGYTFGSGTRLTVV.

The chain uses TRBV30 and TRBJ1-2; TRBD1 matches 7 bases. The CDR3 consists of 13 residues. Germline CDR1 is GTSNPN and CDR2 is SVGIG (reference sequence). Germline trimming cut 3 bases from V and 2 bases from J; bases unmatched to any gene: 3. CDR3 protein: CAWSQGGNYGYTF. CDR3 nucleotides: TGTGCCTGGAGCCAGGGGGGAAACTATGGCTACACCTTC.

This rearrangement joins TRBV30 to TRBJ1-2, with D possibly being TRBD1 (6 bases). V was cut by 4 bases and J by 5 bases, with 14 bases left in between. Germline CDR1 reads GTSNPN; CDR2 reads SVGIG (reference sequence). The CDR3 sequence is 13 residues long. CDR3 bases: TGTGCCTGGAATAGGCAGGGGAGATATGGCTACACCTTC. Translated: CAWNRQGRYGYTF.

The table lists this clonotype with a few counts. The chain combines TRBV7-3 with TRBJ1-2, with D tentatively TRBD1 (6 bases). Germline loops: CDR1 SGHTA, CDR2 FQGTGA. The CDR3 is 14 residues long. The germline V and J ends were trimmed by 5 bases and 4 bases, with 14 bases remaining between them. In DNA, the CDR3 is TGTGCCAGCAGCCCAGACGGACAGACCTATGGCTACACCTTC. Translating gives CASSPDGQTYGYTF.